This T cell receptor (beta chain) derives from a study of T-cell reconstitution after alpha-beta-depleted transplantation in children. This clonotype showed up many times. For TCRbeta, the library was prepared with unique molecular identifiers. TCRdb re-derived calls from the PCR reads in MiXCR, one entry per CDR3 protein. The sample records tens of thousands of distinct CDR3 sequences, roughly 20% being singletons. Germline CDR1 is SGHRS and CDR2 is YFSETQ. Germline trimming cut 1 base from V and 5 bases from J; bases unmatched to any gene: 7. The length of the CDR3 is 16 residues. The material was PBMCs, mostly from graft donor cells, obtained 360 days after TCRalphabeta/CD19-depleted stem cell transplant. The chain couples TRBV5-1 to TRBJ2-5; 11 nucleotides agree with TRBD1. The clonotype originates from a male patient between 2 and 9 years old who had a stem cell transplant for acute lymphoblastic leukemia, so the T cells may come from the graft donor. CDR3: CASSLPSGTGGETQYF. The CDR3 DNA reads TGCGCCAGCAGCTTGCCCTCCGGGACAGGGGGGGAGACCCAGTACTTC.